This T cell receptor (beta chain) was profiled in a study of T-cell reconstitution after alpha-beta-depleted transplantation in children. Study-wide findings and caveats: Alpha-beta T cells present about two months after transplant were reported to originate from several hundred expanded graft clones. After one year, T-cell counts and TCRbeta diversity mostly came from new T cells. Day-60 TCRbeta diversity that was high in some patients was derived from surviving recipient T cells and thymic progenitors.

The CDR3 runs 13 residues. Germline CDR1 MNHNS, CDR2 SASEGT. The V segment lost 4 bases and the J segment 6 bases; nucleotides outside the gene matches: 3. The TCRbeta library was prepared with unique molecular identifiers. TCRdb processed the PCR reads anew with MiXCR; each CDR3 protein has one entry. Counted here are around 270,000 distinct CDR3 sequences, 7.5% to 9% occurring once; the ten biggest clones make up about 9.1%. This clonotype was detected ten times or more. Its antigen remains unknown. This receptor was identified in a female patient between 2 and 15 years old who had a stem cell transplant for Fanconi anemia, so the T cells may come from the graft donor. The sample here was peripheral blood, taken 360 days after TCRalphabeta/CD19-depleted stem cell transplant. V is TRBV6-1 and J is TRBJ1-2; 9 nucleotides match TRBD1. This CDR3 is CASSGDRVNGYTF. The CDR3 DNA reads as TGTGCCAGCAGTGGGGACAGGGTAAATGGCTACACCTTC.